This TCR beta chain was retrieved from a study of radiation and T cells in renal cell carcinoma. Broader study findings: In blood, top tumor clones expanded by 2 weeks, shrinking by 4.

The germline V gene encodes CDR1 SGDLS and CDR2 YYNGEE. The CDR3 runs to 16 residues. V shed 3 bases, J shed 6 bases, and the junction held 11 bases outside the gene matches. This sample's time point: blood 2 weeks post-SBRT. The treatment: 15 Gy SBRT to primary tumor, nephrectomy 4 weeks later. This renal cell carcinoma was of the clear cell type. As concerns this clone: Its antigen remains unidentified.

Using immunoSEQ multiplex PCR, the repertoire was profiled, and TCRdb retains in-frame clones only, with some absent. The data show just over 150,000 clones, with roughly 87% seen just once and about an eighth held by the top ten. The receptor was isolated from a woman aged 45 to 65 with renal cell carcinoma. This sample comprised blood, obtained from a patient whose treatment included radiotherapy and nephrectomy. The rearrangement links TRBV9 to TRBJ2-1; 8 bases are a match to TRBD2. The CDR3 is CASSGMGLGKGNEQFF. CDR3 in DNA: TGTGCCAGCAGCGGCATGGGACTAGGGAAAGGCAATGAGCAGTTCTTC. Full variable domain (missing parts from reference TRBV9 and TRBJ2-1): DSGVTQTPKHLITATGQRVTLRCSPRSGDLSVYWYQQSLDQGLQFLIQYYNGEERAKGNILERFSAQQFPDLHSELNLSSLELGDSALYFCASSGMGLGKGNEQFFGPGTRLTVL.